This TCR beta chain was identified during a study of cytomegalovirus exposure and HLA in healthy donors. V was trimmed by 1 base and J by 4 bases, leaving 5 bases between them. Germline lookup yields CDR1 SGHAT and CDR2 FQNNGV. This CDR3 is built from 12 residues. Researchers ran the PCR with 60 Vbeta and 13 Jbeta primers. Data came from immunoSEQ multiplex PCR; TCRdb stores just in-frame clones and leaves some out. The sample consists of approximately 110,000 clones, around 72% of them appearing once. The source of this sequence is a middle-aged woman in good health and CMV-seropositive. The chain is built from TRBV11-2 and TRBJ2-7; D remains unclear. Sequenced: PBMCs. Here the CDR3 DNA reads TGTGCCAGCAGCTTAGTCGAGTACGAGCAGTACTTC. Protein: CASSLVEYEQYF.